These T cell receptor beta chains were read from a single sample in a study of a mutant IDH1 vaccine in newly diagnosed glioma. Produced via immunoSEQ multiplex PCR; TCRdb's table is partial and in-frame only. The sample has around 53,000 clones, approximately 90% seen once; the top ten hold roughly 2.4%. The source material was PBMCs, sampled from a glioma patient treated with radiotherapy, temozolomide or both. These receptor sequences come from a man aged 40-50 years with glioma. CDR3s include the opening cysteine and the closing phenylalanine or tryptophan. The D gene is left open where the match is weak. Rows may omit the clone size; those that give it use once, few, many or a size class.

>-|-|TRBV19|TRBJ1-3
CASKDLGGSGNTIYF
TGTGCCAGTAAGGACCTAGGGGGCTCTGGAAACACCATATATTTT
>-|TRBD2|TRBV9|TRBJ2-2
CASSVDLHQGLANTGELFF
TGTGCCAGCAGCGTAGATCTCCACCAGGGACTAGCGAACACCGGGGAGCTGTTTTTT
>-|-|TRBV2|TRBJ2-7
CAIPGLNGDEQYF
TGTGCCATCCCGGGTCTTAACGGCGACGAGCAGTACTTC
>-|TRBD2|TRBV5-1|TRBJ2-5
CASREASGTQETQYF
TGCGCCAGCAGGGAGGCTAGCGGGACCCAAGAGACCCAGTACTTC
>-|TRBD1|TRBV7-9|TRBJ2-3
CASSPTGGSDTQYF
TGTGCCAGCAGCCCGACAGGGGGCTCAGATACGCAGTATTTT
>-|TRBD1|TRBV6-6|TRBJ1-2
CASRTSGTGEDGYTF
TGTGCCAGCAGAACCTCCGGGACAGGGGAGGATGGCTACACCTTC
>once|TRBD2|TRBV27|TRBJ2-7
CASSPRTSSYEQYF
TGTGCCAGCAGTCCGAGGACTAGCTCCTACGAGCAGTACTTC
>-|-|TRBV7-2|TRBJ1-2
CASKSQDSQPYGYTF
TGTGCCAGCAAATCTCAGGACAGTCAACCCTATGGCTACACCTTC
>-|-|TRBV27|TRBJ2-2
CASSLVAVTGELFF
TGTGCCAGCAGTTTAGTAGCTGTCACCGGGGAGCTGTTTTTT
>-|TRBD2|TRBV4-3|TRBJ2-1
CASSPSGSEYNEQFF
TGCGCCAGCAGCCCTAGCGGGAGCGAGTACAATGAGCAGTTCTTC
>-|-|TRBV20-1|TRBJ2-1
CSGGARNEQFF
TGCAGTGGGGGGGCGCGTAATGAGCAGTTCTTC
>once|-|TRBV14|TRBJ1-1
CASSHTGKAFF
TGTGCCAGCAGCCACACGGGGAAAGCTTTCTTT
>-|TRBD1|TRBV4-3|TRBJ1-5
CASSQHHRGGGQPQHF
TGCGCCAGCAGCCAACATCACAGGGGTGGCGGTCAGCCCCAGCATTTT
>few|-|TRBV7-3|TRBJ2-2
CASRPTVNTGELFF
TGTGCCAGCAGGCCTACAGTGAACACCGGGGAGCTGTTTTTT
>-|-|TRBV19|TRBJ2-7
CASSIVAAGEQYF
TGTGCCAGTAGTATTGTAGCGGCAGGAGAGCAGTACTTC
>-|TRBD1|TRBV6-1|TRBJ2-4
CASRFYRGLKNIQYF
TGTGCCAGCAGGTTCTACAGGGGGCTCAAAAACATTCAGTACTTC